A single sample gave rise to the 27 T cell receptor beta chains below, sequenced in a study of cytomegalovirus exposure and HLA in healthy donors (dated by TCRdb to about 2017). The library was obtained by the immunoSEQ multiplex PCR assay. For the multiplex PCR, a mixture combining 60 forward primers for TCR Vbeta segments and 13 reverse primers for TCR Jbeta segments was used. TCRdb took over this immuneACCESS table, retaining in-frame rearrangements with V and J assigned. Such tables are incomplete; in checked studies, under half of the missing clones stem from an unresolved V gene, and the remainder is unexplained. This sample holds approximately 190,000 clones; 80% to 85% were observed only once. Jointly, the top ten make up approximately 0.26% of the sample. Sequencing input: PBMCs. These receptors all stem from a boy younger than 18 in good health and CMV-seronegative.

The chain couples TRBV7-2 to TRBJ1-4; possible D gene TRBD1, 6 bases. Per the germline V gene, CDR1 is SGHTA and CDR2 is FQGNSA. The CDR3 length is 14 residues. Trimming left V 1 base short and J 8 bases short, with 11 bases between. The CDR3 DNA reads TGTGCCAGCAGCTTAGACAGGGTCACAGAAAAACTGTTTTTT. Translation: CASSLDRVTEKLFF.

The V gene is TRBV6-5, the J gene TRBJ2-3; D is undetermined. Germline V CDR1 and CDR2: MNHEY, SVGAGI. Trimming left V 6 bases short and J 1 base short, with 11 bases between. The CDR3 extends over 14 amino acids. CDR3 nucleotides: TGTGCCAGCAGATTCTCTACCCGCACAGATACGCAGTATTTT. This sequence encodes CASRFSTRTDTQYF.

This chain links TRBV29-1 with TRBJ2-3; 7 bases are a match to TRBD2. The J segment lost 5 bases and the V segment lost 3 bases, leaving 5 bases of the junction unmatched. The CDR3 loop spans 13 amino acids. Germline values: CDR1 SQVTM, CDR2 ANQGSEA. CDR3 in DNA: TGCAGCGTTGAGGAACGGGAGGAAGATACGCAGTATTTT. Translation: CSVEEREEDTQYF.

The chain recombines TRBV19 with TRBJ1-2, with a possible D match to TRBD1 (5 bases). V dropped 3 bases and J dropped 4 bases, with 9 bases sitting between them. This CDR3 region has 13 residues. The germline CDR1 and CDR2 sequences are LNHDA and SQIVND (reference sequence). The CDR3 nucleotides are TGTGCCAGTAGTATGGGGCGTAGCTATGGCTACACCTTC. Protein sequence: CASSMGRSYGYTF.

CDR3 sequence (DNA): TGTGCCAGCAGTCCGGACAGTCAAGAGACCCAGTACTTC. Its protein is CASSPDSQETQYF. V and J are TRBV5-5 and TRBJ2-5, with D perhaps matching TRBD1 (6 bases). Per germline, CDR1 SGHKS and CDR2 YYEKEE (reference sequence). Between the trimmed V and J ends, which lost 5 bases and 2 bases, there was a span of 10 bases. The CDR3 has 13 amino acids. Filled out from reference TRBV5-5 and TRBJ2-5, the complete variable domain reads DAGVTQSPTHLIKTRGQQVTLRCSPISGHKSVSWYQQVLGQGPQFIFQYYEKEERGRGNFPDRFSARQFPNYSSELNVNALLLGDSALYLCASSPDSQETQYFGPGTRLLVL.

V gene TRBV11-2 combines with J gene TRBJ1-1; D gene unclear. The CDR3 contains 14 residues. Between the trimmed V and J ends, which lost 0 bases and 2 bases, there was a span of 7 bases. CDR1 is SGHAT, CDR2 FQNNGV, per germline. CDR3 sequence reads: CASSLDTVNTEAFF. CDR3 in DNA: TGTGCCAGCAGCTTAGATACGGTAAACACTGAAGCTTTCTTT.

The chain recombines TRBV2 with TRBJ2-1; 9 positions match TRBD2. The germline gives CDR1 SNHLY, CDR2 FYNNEI. CDR3 length: 17 amino acids. V lost 10 bases to trimming and J lost 9 bases; unmatched junction nucleotides: 22. CDR3 nucleotides: TGTGCCATCATACCCCCACTTCGAGCGGGAGGTTCGTCTGAGCAGTTCTTC. Translating it yields CAIIPPLRAGGSSEQFF.

The chain has TRBV7-6 and TRBJ2-2, with 9 bases fitting TRBD2. With 2 bases clipped from V and 2 bases from J, the junction kept 6 bases outside the gene matches. The CDR3 loop spans 17 amino acids. The V gene's germline CDR1 is SGHVS and CDR2 FNYEAQ. DNA of the CDR3: TGTGCCAGCAGCTTACCGGGACTAGCCGATAACACCGGGGAGCTGTTTTTT. It encodes CASSLPGLADNTGELFF.

This rearrangement joins TRBV11-2 to TRBJ1-3, with D perhaps TRBD1 (6 bases). The V end lost 5 bases, the J end lost 1 base, and 9 bases lay between the germline ends. CDR1 SGHAT and CDR2 FQNNGV come from the germline V gene. The CDR3 covers 14 residues. The CDR3 reads CASSIGTSGNTIYF. In DNA form, the CDR3 reads TGTGCCAGCAGCATCGGGACATCTGGAAACACCATATATTTT.

V is TRBV19 and J is TRBJ2-7, with a possible D match to TRBD1 (5 bases). Germline values: CDR1 LNHDA, CDR2 SQIVND (reference sequence). The CDR3 is 14 residues long. V lost 5 bases and J lost 4, with 15 bases in between. DNA for the CDR3: TGTGCCAGTAGTCAGACAGAAAGCTCTTACGAGCAGTACTTC. Translated: CASSQTESSYEQYF.

The CDR3 bases are TGTGCCTGGAGTGGGGGGCAGGGGGCTAATGAGCAGTACTTC. Its protein product is CAWSGGQGANEQYF. V usage is TRBV30 and J usage is TRBJ2-7; TRBD1 matches at 8 bases. The junction had 9 bases not matched to a gene; V was cut back by 1 base and J by 7 bases. Germline loops: CDR1 GTSNPN, CDR2 SVGIG (reference sequence). The CDR3 is made up of 14 amino acids. The variable domain in full, with the rest retrieved from reference TRBV30 and TRBJ2-7, is SQTIHQWPATLVQPVGSPLSLECTVEGTSNPNLYWYRQAAGRGLQLLFYSVGIGQISSEVPQNLSASRPQDRQFILSSKKLLLSDSGFYLCAWSGGQGANEQYFGPGTRLTVT.

This clone is a singleton in its sample. The chain combines TRBV13 with TRBJ2-7, with D unresolved. The V end was cut by 0 bases, the J end by 0 bases, with 15 bases between. Germline values: CDR1 PRHDT, CDR2 FYEKMQ (reference sequence). There are 17 residues in the CDR3. CDR3 bases: TGTGCCAGCAGCTTAGGCCCGAGTTTATCCAACTCCTACGAGCAGTACTTC. This translates into CASSLGPSLSNSYEQYF.

The chain is built from TRBV19 and TRBJ2-1, with TRBD2 identical over 11 bases. In germline, CDR1 is LNHDA, CDR2 SQIVND (reference sequence). V trimming: 5 bases; J trimming: 3 bases; junction bases outside the gene matches: 3. The CDR3 is 15 residues long. CDR3 DNA sequence: TGTGCCAGTAGTCCCACTAGCGGGAGCTACAATGAGCAGTTCTTC. Translation: CASSPTSGSYNEQFF.

V usage is TRBV7-8 and J usage is TRBJ2-2; no definite D call. Trimming took 5 bases from V and 0 from J, leaving 16 bases between them. This CDR3 has 17 residues. Germline V gene sequence: CDR1 SGHVS, CDR2 FQNEAQ. This chain's CDR3 is CASSTPAVTANTGELFF. CDR3 coding DNA: TGTGCCAGCAGCACTCCTGCGGTGACCGCGAACACCGGGGAGCTGTTTTTT.

This chain connects TRBV2 to TRBJ2-7, with D tentatively TRBD1 (6 bases). CDR3 length: 14 amino acids. The V end lost 8 bases, the J end lost 2 bases, and 16 bases lay between the germline ends. Germline V gives CDR1 SNHLY, CDR2 FYNNEI. CDR3 bases: TGTGCCAGCTCCGAACAGGACAGCCCCTACGAGCAGTACTTC. This codes for CASSEQDSPYEQYF.

The chain has TRBV29-1 and TRBJ2-7; D is perhaps TRBD1 (6 bases). Germline V gene sequence: CDR1 SQVTM, CDR2 ANQGSEA. Trimming shortened V by 7 bases and J by 0 bases, and 16 bases separated the two germline ends. The length of the CDR3 is 14 residues. In DNA form, the CDR3 reads TGCAGCGCCCAGACAGGAATGAGCTCCTACGAGCAGTACTTC. This codes for CSAQTGMSSYEQYF.

Here the CDR3 reads CASSPKPGLAEETQYF. In nucleotides, the CDR3 is TGTGCCAGCAGTCCAAAACCGGGACTAGCAGAGGAGACCCAGTACTTC. V gene TRBV7-6 combines with J gene TRBJ2-5; 9 nucleotides agree with TRBD2. Germline assignment: CDR1 SGHVS and CDR2 FNYEAQ. This CDR3 spans 16 amino acids. The trim removed 6 bases at V and 5 bases at J, leaving 13 bases unmatched.

The chain carries TRBV2 and TRBJ2-2; 13 bases line up with TRBD2. The CDR3 sequence is 19 residues long. The ends lost 5 bases at V and 5 bases at J; junction bases unmatched: 14. CDR1 and CDR2 (germline): SNHLY, FYNNEI. The DNA of the CDR3 is TGTGCCAGCAGTCGACCAACCGGACTAGCGGGAGTGTATACCGGGGAGCTGTTTTTT. Amino acids: CASSRPTGLAGVYTGELFF.

The chain combines TRBV11-2 with TRBJ2-5; D is undetermined. V lost 1 base to trimming and J lost 11 bases, with 11 bases between them. The CDR3 extends over 12 amino acids. Germline V lookup: CDR1 SGHAT, CDR2 FQNNGV. CDR3 DNA: TGTGCCAGCAGCTTAGGTGCAGGCCAGCAGTACTTC. Residues: CASSLGAGQQYF.

V gene TRBV5-4 combines with J gene TRBJ2-3, with D possibly TRBD1 on 6 matching bases. The V gene lost 0 bases and the J gene lost 0 bases, with 11 bases spanning the gap. In germline, CDR1 is SGHNT, CDR2 YYREEE (reference sequence). This CDR3 has 16 residues. The CDR3 here is CASSLGGRASTDTQYF. CDR3 bases: TGTGCCAGCAGCTTGGGGGGGCGGGCCAGCACAGATACGCAGTATTTT.

The chain links TRBV7-2 to TRBJ1-2, with TRBD1 matching 9 bases. V dropped 2 bases and J dropped 2; count of bases not matched to a gene: 3. This CDR3 is 15 amino acids long. The germline CDR1 and CDR2 sequences are SGHTA and FQGNSA. Written as DNA, the CDR3 is TGTGCCAGCAGCTTAAGGGGACAGGGAAACTATGGCTACACCTTC. It translates to CASSLRGQGNYGYTF.

The chain is built from TRBV7-2 and TRBJ2-7, with D maybe TRBD1 (5 bases). Germline-derived CDR1 and CDR2 are SGHTA and FQGNSA. V was clipped by 3 bases and J by 2 bases, with 14 bases between them. The CDR3 is made up of 15 amino acids. Written as DNA, the CDR3 is TGTGCCAGCAGCTTTATGGGGCTACCGACCTACGAGCAGTACTTC. Amino acid sequence: CASSFMGLPTYEQYF.

This chain joins TRBV28 and TRBJ2-1, with 11 bases that match TRBD2. The V segment lost 1 base and the J segment 5 bases; nucleotides outside the gene matches: 4. CDR1 is MDHEN and CDR2 is SYDVKM in the germline V gene. This CDR3 contains 16 residues. The CDR3 protein is CASSLYGLAGHNEQFF. CDR3 coding DNA: TGTGCCAGCAGTTTATATGGACTAGCGGGCCACAATGAGCAGTTCTTC.

CDR3 protein: CASSIPGGKSTEAFF. DNA of the CDR3: TGTGCCAGTAGTATACCGGGGGGCAAATCAACTGAAGCTTTCTTT. The chain joins TRBV19 to TRBJ1-1; D perhaps matches TRBD1 (6 bases). From germline, CDR1 is LNHDA and CDR2 SQIVND (reference sequence). Between the trimmed V and J ends, which lost 2 bases and 5 bases, there was a span of 15 bases. This CDR3 is built from 15 residues.

This chain connects TRBV7-2 to TRBJ2-7; 13 nucleotides agree with TRBD2. The CDR3 is 15 residues long. Germline V lookup: CDR1 SGHTA, CDR2 FQGNSA. The trim removed 5 bases at V and 5 bases at J, leaving 6 bases unmatched. CDR3 sequence (DNA): TGTGCCAGCAGCGCTACTAGCGGGGGGGCGCACGAGCAGTACTTC. Its translation is CASSATSGGAHEQYF.

The chain recombines TRBV10-3 with TRBJ2-7; D is possibly TRBD1 (5 bases). Germline loops: CDR1 ENHRY, CDR2 SYGVKD. The CDR3 contains 14 residues. V lost 4 bases to trimming and J lost 2 bases, with 12 bases between them. DNA for the CDR3: TGTGCCATCAGTGGCCGACAGCAGCCCTACGAGCAGTACTTC. This gives the protein CAISGRQQPYEQYF.

CDR3 sequence reads: CASSQDGHEQETQYF. CDR3 sequence (DNA): TGCGCCAGCAGCCAAGATGGACACGAACAAGAGACCCAGTACTTC. The chain joins TRBV4-1 to TRBJ2-5; possibly TRBD1 for D (5 bases). Germline values: CDR1 MGHRA, CDR2 YSYEKL. This CDR3 contains 15 residues. V dropped 0 bases and J dropped 2 bases, with 10 bases sitting between them.